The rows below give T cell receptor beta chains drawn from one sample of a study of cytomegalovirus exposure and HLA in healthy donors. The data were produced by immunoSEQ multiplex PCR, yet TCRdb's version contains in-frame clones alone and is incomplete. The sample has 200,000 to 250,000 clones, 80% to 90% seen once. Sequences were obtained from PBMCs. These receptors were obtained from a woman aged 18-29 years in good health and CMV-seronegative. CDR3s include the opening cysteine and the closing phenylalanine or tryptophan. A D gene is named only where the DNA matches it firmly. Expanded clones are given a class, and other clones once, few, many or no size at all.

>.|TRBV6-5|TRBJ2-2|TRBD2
TGTGCCAGCAGTTACGAGGGCGGGAGGGCCGGGGAGCTGTTTTTT
CASSYEGGRAGELFF
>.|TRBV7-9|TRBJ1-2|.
TGTGCCAGCAGCTTCAGGGAAGAAAACTATGGCTACACCTTC
CASSFREENYGYTF
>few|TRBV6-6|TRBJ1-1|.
TGTGCCAGCAGTTACTCAGGAGGCAACACTGAAGCTTTCTTT
CASSYSGGNTEAFF
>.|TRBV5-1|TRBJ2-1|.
TGCGCCAGCAGCCCGTCGGGATATGGGAACAGTGAGCAGTTCTTC
CASSPSGYGNSEQFF
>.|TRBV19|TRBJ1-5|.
TGTGCCAGTAGTATTCGAGATAGCAATCAGCCCCAGCATTTT
CASSIRDSNQPQHF
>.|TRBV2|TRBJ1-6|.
TGTGCCAGCATTCGGGGGGCTAATTCACCCCTCCACTTT
CASIRGANSPLHF
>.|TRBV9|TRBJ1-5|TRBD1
TGTGCCAGCAGCGCGGGACAGGGCCTTCAGCCCCAGCATTTT
CASSAGQGLQPQHF
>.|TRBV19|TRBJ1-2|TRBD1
TGTGCCAGTAGTATCCGGGACAGGGGGCTTGGCGACTATGGCTACACCTTC
CASSIRDRGLGDYGYTF
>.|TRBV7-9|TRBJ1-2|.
TGTTCCAGCAGCCATGGCCCCGGGGGGGTTACTAACTATGGCTACACCTTC
CSSSHGPGGVTNYGYTF
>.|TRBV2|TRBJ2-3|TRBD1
TGTGCCAGCAGTGAGCGGGCAGGGGGCGCAGATACGCAGTATTTT
CASSERAGGADTQYF
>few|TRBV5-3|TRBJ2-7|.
TGTGCCTCGGCGGGGGCACGGGAGCAGTACTTC
CASAGAREQYF
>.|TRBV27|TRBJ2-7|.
TGTGCCAGCAGTCTCTCGGACACCTACGAGCAGTACTTC
CASSLSDTYEQYF
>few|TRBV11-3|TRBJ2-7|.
TGTGCCAGCAGCTTACAGGGTACCTACGAGCAGTACTTC
CASSLQGTYEQYF
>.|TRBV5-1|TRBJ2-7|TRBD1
TGCGCCAGCAGCATAGACAGGGGAGAGCAGTACTTC
CASSIDRGEQYF
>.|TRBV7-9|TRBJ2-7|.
TGTGCCAGCAGCTCAGTCTCCTACGAGCAGTACTTC
CASSSVSYEQYF
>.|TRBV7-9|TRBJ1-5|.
TGTGCCAGCAGCCCGGGTATTCAGCCCCAGCATTTT
CASSPGIQPQHF
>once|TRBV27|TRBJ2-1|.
TGTGCCAGCACCCCCGTGGCCCCATACTCCTACAATGAGCAGTTCTTC
CASTPVAPYSYNEQFF
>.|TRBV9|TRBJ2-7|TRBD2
TGTGCCAGCAGCGTAGGGACTAGCGTTGCCTACGAGCAGTACTTC
CASSVGTSVAYEQYF
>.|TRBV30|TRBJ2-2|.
TGTGCCTGGAGGCGGGGCGGAGTCACCGGGGAGCTGTTTTTT
CAWRRGGVTGELFF
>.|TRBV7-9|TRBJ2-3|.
TGTGCCAGCAGCTTAGTGGTGTCTCCAAACTTACTGGATACGCAGTATTTT
CASSLVVSPNLLDTQYF
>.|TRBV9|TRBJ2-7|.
TGTGCCAGCAGCGTAGGGCAGGGTGCCTACGAGCAGTACTTC
CASSVGQGAYEQYF
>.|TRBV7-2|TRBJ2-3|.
TGTGCCAGCAGCCCAGGGACTAGCACAGATACGCAGTATTTT
CASSPGTSTDTQYF
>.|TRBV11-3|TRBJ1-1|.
TGTGCCAGCAGCTCCAAGGCGGGGGTCGAAGCTTTCTTT
CASSSKAGVEAFF
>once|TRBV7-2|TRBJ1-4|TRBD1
TGTGCCAGCAGCTTTACAGGGGGTTATAATGAAAAACTGTTTTTT
CASSFTGGYNEKLFF
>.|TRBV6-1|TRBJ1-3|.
TGTGCCAGCAGCTTGACAGGAGACTCTGGAAACACCATATATTTT
CASSLTGDSGNTIYF
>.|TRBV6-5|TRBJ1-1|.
TGTGCCAGCAGTTTGGTCCCCTACCCAATGAACACTGAAGCTTTCTTT
CASSLVPYPMNTEAFF
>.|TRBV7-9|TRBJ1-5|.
TGTGCCAGCAGCCGGACGGGGAATCAGCCCCAGCATTTT
CASSRTGNQPQHF
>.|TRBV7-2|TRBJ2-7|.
TGTGCCAGCGGCGAAAATCGCGGCGAGCAGTACTTC
CASGENRGEQYF
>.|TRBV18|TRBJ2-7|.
TGTGCCAGCTCACCACCTCTGAGCTCCTACGAGCAGTACTTC
CASSPPLSSYEQYF
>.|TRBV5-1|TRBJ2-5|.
TGCGCCAGCAGCGAGGTCTTTGAGACCCAGTACTTC
CASSEVFETQYF
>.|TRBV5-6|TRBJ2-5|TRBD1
TGTGCCAGCACCGGGACAGGGCATAAAGAGACCCAGTACTTC
CASTGTGHKETQYF
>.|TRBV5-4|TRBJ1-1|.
TGTGCCAGCAGCTTGGCTCGGAGGGAGGGGACTGAAGCTTTCTTT
CASSLARREGTEAFF
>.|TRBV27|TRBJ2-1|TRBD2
TGTGCCAGCACCAGGGGAGGCGGGGGGGCAAGGGATGAGCAGTTCTTC
CASTRGGGGARDEQFF
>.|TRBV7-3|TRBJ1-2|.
TGTGCCAGCAGCTCTCAGTCCGGGGGGAGCGGCTACACCTTC
CASSSQSGGSGYTF
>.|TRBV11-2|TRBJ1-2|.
TGTGCCAGCAGCTTAGATGGGGGGGGCTGGGGATATGGCTACACCTTC
CASSLDGGGWGYGYTF
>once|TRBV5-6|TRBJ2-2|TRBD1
TGTGCCAGCAGCTTACCGGGACAGCCAATTAACACCGGGGAGCTGTTTTTT
CASSLPGQPINTGELFF
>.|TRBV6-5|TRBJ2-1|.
TGTGCCAGCAGTTTGGGTAGAAACCACAGGGATGAGCAGTTCTTC
CASSLGRNHRDEQFF
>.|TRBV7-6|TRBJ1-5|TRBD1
TGTGCCAGCAGCCCTACTACAGGGGGCGGAAATCAGCCCCAGCATTTT
CASSPTTGGGNQPQHF
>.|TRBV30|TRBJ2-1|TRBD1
TGTGCCTGGCGGGACAGGGGTGATTACAATGAGCAGTTCTTC
CAWRDRGDYNEQFF
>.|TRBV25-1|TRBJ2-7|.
TGTGCCAGCAGTGAATACGACTCAGCCAATTACGAGCAGTACTTC
CASSEYDSANYEQYF
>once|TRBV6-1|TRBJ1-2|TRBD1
TGTGCCAGCAGTGGGGACAGGGGGCACGGCTACACCTTC
CASSGDRGHGYTF
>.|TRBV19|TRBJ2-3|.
TGTGCCAGTAGTATCCCTGGCTTGCCAGCGCAGTATTTT
CASSIPGLPAQYF
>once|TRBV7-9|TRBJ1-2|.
TGTGCCAGCAGCTATGGACAAGACTATGGCTACACCTTC
CASSYGQDYGYTF
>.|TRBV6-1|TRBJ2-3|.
TGTGCCAGCAGTACCCACTCCCGCACAGATACGCAGTATTTT
CASSTHSRTDTQYF
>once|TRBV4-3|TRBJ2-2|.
TGCGCCAGCAGCCCAACACCCGACAGCAAGAACACCGGGGAGCTGTTTTTT
CASSPTPDSKNTGELFF
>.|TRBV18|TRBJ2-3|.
TGTGCCAGCTCACCGGACAGAGAGAATACGCAGTATTTT
CASSPDRENTQYF
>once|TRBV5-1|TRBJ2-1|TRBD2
TGCGCCAGCAGGGAGCGGGAGATCGTCAATGAGCAGTTCTTC
CASREREIVNEQFF
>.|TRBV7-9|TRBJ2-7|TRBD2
TGTGCCAGCAGCTTAGTTGGGACTAGTAACTACGAGCAGTACTTC
CASSLVGTSNYEQYF
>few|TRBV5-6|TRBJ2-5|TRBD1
TGTGCCAGCAGCCCCAGGGGGCGGGAGACCCAGTACTTC
CASSPRGRETQYF
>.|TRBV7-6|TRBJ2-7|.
TGTGCCAGCAGCGCGGGCGGCGAGCAGTACTTC
CASSAGGEQYF
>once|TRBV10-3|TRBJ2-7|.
TGTGCCATCAGTACGGACACCTACGAGCAGTACTTC
CAISTDTYEQYF
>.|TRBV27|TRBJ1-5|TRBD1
TGTGCCAGCGCACAGGGGGCGTACCAGCCCCAGCATTTT
CASAQGAYQPQHF
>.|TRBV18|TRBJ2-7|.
TGTGCCAGCTCACAACAGGCGACGAGCTCCTACGAGCAGTACTTC
CASSQQATSSYEQYF
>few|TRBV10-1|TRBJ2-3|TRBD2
TGCGCCAGCAGTGCTGCGGGGGTTGGAGATACGCAGTATTTT
CASSAAGVGDTQYF